The sequence of this TCR beta chain was determined in a study of T-cell reconstitution after alpha-beta-depleted transplantation in children. Broader study findings: The study reportedly traced alpha-beta T cells about two months after transplant to several hundred expanded graft clones. Some patients showed high day-60 TCRbeta diversity, which derived from surviving recipient T cells and thymic progenitors. At one year after transplant, newly produced T cells mostly accounted for T-cell counts and diversity.

Deletions cut 1 base from V and 6 bases from J, with 10 bases between. This CDR3 has 13 residues. Germline CDR1 reads SEHNR; CDR2 reads FQNEAQ (reference sequence). This clonotype was observed at least ten times. The antigen remains undetermined. Preparing the TCRbeta library involved the use of unique molecular identifiers. MiXCR, applied by TCRdb to the PCR reads, yields one record per CDR3 protein. The sample gives about 460,000 distinct CDR3 sequences, about 10% of which show up once; 2% to 2.5% is in the top ten. The source is a child younger than 10 with inherited bone marrow failure, due to receive a stem cell transplant. V is TRBV7-9 and J is TRBJ2-7, with no clear D. Sequencing used PBMCs, obtained before TCRalphabeta/CD19-depleted stem cell transplant. The CDR3 DNA reads as TGTGCCAGCAGCTTAGGATCCGTCAGCGAGCAGTACTTC. Amino acid sequence: CASSLGSVSEQYF.